This T cell receptor (beta chain) is drawn from a study of shared clonotypes between healthy human individuals. As for the study in general: Researchers drew samples from a couple of women and three men aged 18 to 49.

PCR replicates from unsorted PBMC used 250 to 300 ng DNA, and this amount was approximately 30,000 T cell genomes. Repertoires were generated with immunoSEQ multiplex PCR, while TCRdb's copy carries only in-frame clones and drops some. The profile covers some 470,000 clones, with 60% to 85% appearing a single time and 13% taken by the ten largest. After removal of 3 bases from V and 0 bases from J, the junction contained 4 bases not matched to a gene. This CDR3 is 18 amino acids long. Per germline, CDR1 LGHNA and CDR2 YNFKEQ. This clonotype was sampled from a woman between 35 and 50 years old in good health. Some clones in this sample may be carry-over from other donors' samples. J is TRBJ2-2 and V is TRBV4-2; 13 bases align to TRBD2. Sequencing used PBMCs. CDR3: CASSQRGLAGANTGELFF. The DNA of the CDR3 is TGTGCCAGCAGCCAGAGAGGACTAGCGGGAGCGAACACCGGGGAGCTGTTTTTT.